The 21 T cell receptor beta chains given below trace back to one sample, sequenced in a study of cytomegalovirus exposure and HLA in healthy donors. PCR amplification relied on 60 Vbeta primers (plus 13 Jbeta primers). Repertoires were generated with immunoSEQ multiplex PCR, while TCRdb's copy carries only in-frame clones and drops some. Of roughly 100,000 clones in the sample, about 12% are singletons; the top ten hold 16%. Sequencing was done on a sample of PBMCs. The receptors stem from a man aged 40-55 years in good health and CMV-seropositive.

In this sample, this clone turned up a few times. The chain carries TRBV6-6 and TRBJ2-1; TRBD2 aligns across 9 bases. CDR3 size: 14 residues. Germline CDR1 and CDR2: MNHNY and SVGAGI (reference sequence). With V trimmed by 4 bases and J by 10 bases, 8 bases remained unmatched. For the CDR3, the DNA is TGTGCCAGCAGTTCCCACGCGGGAGGGGGCGAGCAGTTCTTC. Residues: CASSSHAGGGEQFF.

In its sample, this clone was seen a few times. The chain recombines TRBV7-6 with TRBJ2-5; D perhaps matches TRBD2 (6 bases). The CDR3 extends over 15 amino acids. Looked up from germline, CDR1 is SGHVS and CDR2 is FNYEAQ. V lost 1 base, J lost 5 bases, and 14 bases lay in between. CDR3 DNA: TGTGCCAGCAGCTTAGGCACGGGGGTCTGGGAGACCCAGTACTTC. Amino acids: CASSLGTGVWETQYF.

This clone was observed a handful of times. The chain recombines TRBV5-1 with TRBJ1-5; TRBD1 matches 8 bases. CDR3 size: 15 residues. The ends lost 0 bases at V and 5 bases at J; junction bases unmatched: 4. CDR1 is SGHRS, CDR2 YFSETQ, per germline. CDR3: CASSLGQGADQPQHF. DNA of the CDR3: TGCGCCAGCAGCTTGGGGCAGGGGGCCGATCAGCCCCAGCATTTT.

This clone came up a few times. The chain joins TRBV10-1 to TRBJ2-1; no definite D call. Germline CDR1 reads WNHNN; CDR2 reads SYGVQD (reference sequence). The CDR3 has 16 residues. V was clipped by 0 bases and J by 0 bases, with 9 bases between them. The CDR3 region is CASSESRSTSYNEQFF. CDR3 nucleotide sequence: TGCGCCAGCAGTGAGTCGAGGTCTACCTCCTACAATGAGCAGTTCTTC.

The sample holds a few counts of this clone. The rearrangement uses TRBV7-9 and TRBJ1-2, with a tentative D call TRBD1 (6 bases). The CDR3 spans 15 residues. V dropped 1 base and J dropped 6 bases, with 15 bases sitting between them. The germline CDR1 and CDR2 sequences are SEHNR and FQNEAQ (reference sequence). The CDR3 loop is CASSLEGGRLDGYTF. The DNA of the CDR3 is TGTGCCAGCAGCTTAGAGGGGGGGCGCCTGGATGGCTACACCTTC.

This clone was detected a few times. The chain is built from TRBV5-1 and TRBJ2-5; tentatively, D is TRBD1 (8 bases). The germline V gene encodes CDR1 SGHRS and CDR2 YFSETQ. Trimming removed 5 bases at V and 4 bases at J, with 15 bases between. This CDR3 region has 14 residues. As DNA, the CDR3 is TGCGCCAGCAGTTTTTACAGGGGGGGAGAGACCCAGTACTTC. Its protein is CASSFYRGGETQYF.

This clone was seen only a few times. The rearrangement links TRBV7-8 to TRBJ1-1, with D possibly being TRBD1 (5 bases). Germline CDR1 SGHVS, CDR2 FQNEAQ. With 1 base removed from V and 8 bases from J, the gap between germline ends came to 14 bases. This CDR3 contains 14 residues. CDR3 in amino acids: CASSLVGRAGEAFF. In DNA, the CDR3 is TGTGCCAGCAGCTTAGTCGGCAGGGCCGGGGAAGCTTTCTTT.

This clone was counted between two and nine times. This chain uses TRBV11-2 with TRBJ2-3, with TRBD2 matching over 8 bases. The trim removed 3 bases at V and 0 bases at J, leaving 2 bases unmatched. The germline V gene has CDR1 SGHAT and CDR2 FQNNGV. This CDR3 region has 15 residues. The CDR3 bases are TGTGCCAGCAGCTTTTCTAGCGGGAGCACAGATACGCAGTATTTT. Its protein product is CASSFSSGSTDTQYF.

There are many counts of this clone. The chain carries TRBV2 and TRBJ2-1; 9 nucleotides agree with TRBD2. The J segment lost 2 bases and the V segment lost 3 bases, leaving 5 bases of the junction unmatched. Germline V gene data show CDR1 as SNHLY and CDR2 as FYNNEI. The CDR3 extends over 16 amino acids. CDR3 in DNA: TGTGCCAGCAGTGATAAGGCTAGCGGGACCTACAATGAGCAGTTCTTC. Encoded protein: CASSDKASGTYNEQFF.

In this sample, this clone turned up a few times. This chain uses TRBV9 with TRBJ2-7; TRBD2 matches 15 bases. Trimming removed 0 bases from V and 4 bases from J; junction bases left unmatched: 5. The CDR3 sequence is 17 residues long. Germline-derived CDR1 and CDR2 are SGDLS and YYNGEE. CDR3 DNA: TGTGCCAGCAGCGTAGGGACTAGCGGGAGGGCCTCGTACGAGCAGTACTTC. Translating gives CASSVGTSGRASYEQYF.

This sequence joins TRBV19 and TRBJ1-1, with D maybe TRBD1 (5 bases). The length of the CDR3 is 13 residues. Germline V gene lookup returns CDR1 LNHDA and CDR2 SQIVND (reference sequence). Between the trimmed V and J ends, which lost 0 bases and 11 bases, there was a span of 13 bases. CDR3 bases: TGTGCCAGTAGTATAGACAGGGCTGGGAGGGCTTTCTTT. Amino acids: CASSIDRAGRAFF.

This clone was seen a few times. Within the sample, other DNA sequences also encode this same CDR3. This chain links TRBV19 with TRBJ1-1; 8 bases align to TRBD1. The CDR3 contains 12 residues. J gave up 8 bases and V 5 bases, and 4 bases lay outside the gene matches. Germline CDR1 reads LNHDA; CDR2 reads SQIVND (reference sequence). The CDR3 sequence: CASSPRDREAFF. The DNA of the CDR3 is TGTGCCAGTAGTCCTCGGGACAGGGAAGCTTTCTTT.

Comment on this clone: The sample holds other DNA sequences that translate to the same CDR3. The chain couples TRBV5-1 to TRBJ1-1; 8 nucleotides align to TRBD1. V dropped 2 bases and J dropped 8; count of bases not matched to a gene: 5. The CDR3 has 13 residues. Looked up from germline, CDR1 is SGHRS and CDR2 is YFSETQ. CDR3 nucleotides: TGCGCCAGCAGCTTCCGACAGGGGACCGAAGCTTTCTTT. Protein product: CASSFRQGTEAFF. The full variable domain, rest sourced from reference TRBV5-1 and TRBJ1-1, is KAGVTQTPRYLIKTRGQQVTLSCSPISGHRSVSWYQQTPGQGLQFLFEYFSETQRNKGNFPGRFSGRQFSNSRSEMNVSTLELGDSALYLCASSFRQGTEAFFGQGTRLTVV.

The sample holds a few counts of this clone. The chain is built from TRBV27 and TRBJ2-2; the D gene is possibly TRBD1 (6 bases). This CDR3 spans 16 amino acids. The V and J ends lost 5 bases and 2 bases respectively, with 15 bases between them. Germline V gene sequence: CDR1 MNHEY, CDR2 SMNVEV (reference sequence). The CDR3 is CASSPHRARNTGELFF. The CDR3 nucleotides read TGTGCCAGCAGTCCCCACAGGGCTCGAAACACCGGGGAGCTGTTTTTT.

The chain is built from TRBV4-3 and TRBJ1-5; a weak D match, TRBD1 (6 bases). CDR1 LGHNA and CDR2 YSLEER come from the germline V gene. The length of the CDR3 is 16 residues. V was cut by 0 bases and J by 2 bases, with 11 bases left in between. CDR3 sequence: CASSQDRGGGNQPQHF. The CDR3 nucleotides are TGCGCCAGCAGCCAAGATAGGGGGGGAGGCAATCAGCCCCAGCATTTT.

V is TRBV6-5 and J is TRBJ1-2; 10 nucleotides match TRBD1. The trim removed 6 bases at V and 6 bases at J, leaving 4 bases unmatched. Germline values: CDR1 MNHEY, CDR2 SVGAGI. This CDR3 has 13 residues. CDR3 protein: CASSLDRGDGYTF. In nucleotides, the CDR3 is TGTGCCAGCAGCCTGGACAGGGGGGATGGCTACACCTTC.

The CDR3 protein is CASSLAGPTTYSNQPQHF. The CDR3, as DNA: TGTGCCAGCAGCTTAGCTGGCCCTACGACTTATAGCAATCAGCCCCAGCATTTT. The chain recombines TRBV7-2 with TRBJ1-5; D call uncertain. The germline gives CDR1 SGHTA, CDR2 FQGNSA. The CDR3 is 18 residues long. V was trimmed by 0 bases and J by 0 bases, leaving 15 bases between them.

This clone was detected only a few times. The chain couples TRBV19 to TRBJ1-4; D unclear. V dropped 1 base and J dropped 6 bases, with 9 bases sitting between them. CDR3 size: 14 residues. Germline CDR1 reads LNHDA; CDR2 reads SQIVND (reference sequence). The CDR3 reads CASSIGAAHEKLFF. Written as DNA, the CDR3 is TGTGCCAGTAGTATAGGCGCGGCCCATGAAAAACTGTTTTTT. The full variable domain, with the rest looked up from reference TRBV19 and TRBJ1-4, is DGGITQSPKYLFRKEGQNVTLSCEQNLNHDAMYWYRQDPGQGLRLIYYSQIVNDFQKGDIAEGYSVSREKKESFPLTVTSAQKNPTAFYLCASSIGAAHEKLFFGSGTQLSVL.

CDR3 protein: CASSDSTSGSSGANVLTF. The CDR3, as DNA: TGTGCCAGCAGTGACTCGACTAGCGGGAGCTCTGGGGCCAACGTCCTGACTTTC. The chain carries TRBV6-4 and TRBJ2-6; 12 bases match TRBD2. The J segment lost 0 bases and the V segment lost 0 bases, leaving 0 bases of the junction unmatched. Germline V gene sequence: CDR1 MRHNA, CDR2 SNTAGT. This CDR3 is 18 amino acids long.

This clone was seen a handful of times. The genes are TRBV5-1 and TRBJ2-7; 14 bases are a match to TRBD2. The CDR3 spans 17 residues. In germline, CDR1 is SGHRS, CDR2 YFSETQ. Losses at the gene ends were 7 bases for V and 6 bases for J; bases not matched to a gene: 15. Written as DNA, the CDR3 is TGCGCCAGCCACAACCCCGGGACTAGCGGGAGTTTTTCCGAGCAGTACTTC. It yields the protein CASHNPGTSGSFSEQYF.

This clone turned up a few times. V usage is TRBV6-1 and J usage is TRBJ2-5; no clear D gene. Trimming pared 11 bases from V and 2 bases from J, leaving 9 bases between. CDR3 length: 11 residues. Germline lookup yields CDR1 MNHNS and CDR2 SASEGT. The CDR3 spells CAALNQETQYF. DNA of the CDR3: TGTGCCGCCCTAAATCAAGAGACCCAGTACTTC.